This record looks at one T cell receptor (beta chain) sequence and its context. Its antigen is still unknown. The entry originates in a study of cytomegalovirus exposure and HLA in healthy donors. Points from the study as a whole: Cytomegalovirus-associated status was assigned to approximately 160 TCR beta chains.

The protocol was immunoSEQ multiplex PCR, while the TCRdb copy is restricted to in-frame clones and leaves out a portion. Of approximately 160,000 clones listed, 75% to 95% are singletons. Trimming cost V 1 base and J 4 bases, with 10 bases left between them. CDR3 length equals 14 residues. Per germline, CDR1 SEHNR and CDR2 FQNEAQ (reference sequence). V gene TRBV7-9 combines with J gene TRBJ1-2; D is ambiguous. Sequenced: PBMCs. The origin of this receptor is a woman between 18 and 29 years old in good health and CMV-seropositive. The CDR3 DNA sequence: TGTGCCAGCAGCTTAGGACCGGGGATCTATGGCTACACCTTC. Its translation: CASSLGPGIYGYTF. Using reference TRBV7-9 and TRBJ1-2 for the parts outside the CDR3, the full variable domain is DTGVSQNPRHKITKRGQNVTFRCDPISEHNRLYWYRQTLGQGPEFLTYFQNEAQLEKSRLLSDRFSAERPKGSFSTLEIQRTEQGDSAMYLCASSLGPGIYGYTFGSGTRLTVV.